The rows below give T cell receptor beta chains drawn from one sample of a study of spatial heterogeneity in lung cancer. TCRdb ran MiXCR on the 5' RACE reads and lists one entry per CDR3 protein. The sample consists of about 20,000 distinct CDR3 sequences, around 6.9% of them appearing once. Specimen: lung tumor tissue, collected at surgery. These receptors all come from a male donor with early-stage non-small cell lung cancer. CDR3s include the opening cysteine and the closing phenylalanine or tryptophan. The D gene is left open where the match is weak. Size tells how often a clone was seen (once, few, many) or the class of an expanded clone, and some rows leave it out.

V gene: TRBV2; D gene: NA; clone size: medium-sized; J gene: TRBJ2-2; CDR3 DNA: TGTGCCAGCAGCGTCTTTAGGGACACCGGGGAGCTGTTTTTT; CDR3 protein: CASSVFRDTGELFF
V gene: TRBV3-1; D gene: NA; clone size: many; J gene: TRBJ1-1; CDR3 DNA: TGTGCGGCCCAGGGTAGCACTGAAGCTTTCTTT; CDR3 protein: CAAQGSTEAFF
V gene: TRBV7-9; D gene: TRBD1; clone size: many; J gene: TRBJ2-1; CDR3 DNA: TGTGCCAGCAGCTCAGTCCAGGGGGATGACAATGAGCAGTTCTTC; CDR3 protein: CASSSVQGDDNEQFF
V gene: TRBV10-1; D gene: TRBD2; clone size: many; J gene: TRBJ2-7; CDR3 DNA: TGCGCCAGCAGTGACCAGCGGGAGCTCCCGTTGTACGAGCAGTACTTC; CDR3 protein: CASSDQRELPLYEQYF
V gene: TRBV12-3/TRBV12-4; D gene: NA; clone size: few; J gene: TRBJ1-6; CDR3 DNA: TGTGCCAGTAGCTGGCGGGGGCACAATTCACCCCTCCACTTT; CDR3 protein: CASSWRGHNSPLHF
V gene: TRBV20-1; D gene: NA; clone size: many; J gene: TRBJ1-1; CDR3 DNA: TGCAGTGCTAGAGAGGGGCAGGGAAGGGGAGCTTTCTTT; CDR3 protein: CSAREGQGRGAFF
V gene: TRBV20-1; D gene: NA; clone size: NA; J gene: TRBJ1-2; CDR3 DNA: TGCAGTGCTAGCGGGAGCGTCTATGGCTACACCTTC; CDR3 protein: CSASGSVYGYTF
V gene: TRBV6-5; D gene: NA; clone size: NA; J gene: TRBJ1-1; CDR3 DNA: TGTGCCAGCAGTTACTCGGACGGCAGGGCAGAAGCTTTCTTT; CDR3 protein: CASSYSDGRAEAFF
V gene: TRBV12-5; D gene: NA; clone size: NA; J gene: TRBJ1-4; CDR3 DNA: TGTGCTAGTGGTTTGGTAACCCTCCAGGGTAATGAAAAACTGTTTTTT; CDR3 protein: CASGLVTLQGNEKLFF
V gene: TRBV12-3/TRBV12-4; D gene: TRBD1; clone size: many; J gene: TRBJ2-5; CDR3 DNA: TGTGCCAGCAGTTTAAAGACAGGGGGGTACCAAGAGACCCAGTACTTC; CDR3 protein: CASSLKTGGYQETQYF
V gene: TRBV11-2; D gene: TRBD1; clone size: many; J gene: TRBJ2-3; CDR3 DNA: TGTGCCAGCAGCGGACAGGGGAAAACAGATACGCAGTATTTT; CDR3 protein: CASSGQGKTDTQYF
V gene: TRBV5-6; D gene: NA; clone size: many; J gene: TRBJ2-3; CDR3 DNA: TGTGCCAGCAGCTATTTCGGCGGGGCGCAGTATTTT; CDR3 protein: CASSYFGGAQYF
V gene: TRBV12-3/TRBV12-4; D gene: TRBD1; clone size: NA; J gene: TRBJ2-7; CDR3 DNA: TGTGCCAGCAGTCCTCGACAGGGGGTCTACGAGCAGTACTTC; CDR3 protein: CASSPRQGVYEQYF
V gene: TRBV5-6; D gene: NA; clone size: NA; J gene: TRBJ2-5; CDR3 DNA: TGTGCCAGCAGCTTGGGACGGGTCCAGAAGACCCAGTACTTC; CDR3 protein: CASSLGRVQKTQYF
V gene: TRBV6-1; D gene: NA; clone size: many; J gene: TRBJ1-3; CDR3 DNA: TGTGCCAGCAGTGAAGCGCCAGGAAACACCATATATTTT; CDR3 protein: CASSEAPGNTIYF